One and the same sample provided the 20 T cell receptor beta chains below, sequenced in a study of CD8 T cells in Susac syndrome. RNA, at about 0.45 to 1 ug, was reverse transcribed with random hexamers. In TCRdb, the immunoSEQ multiplex PCR reads were re-called with MiXCR into one record per CDR3 protein. The repertoire holds roughly 47,000 distinct CDR3 sequences, with 90% to 95% as singletons. The sequencing sample was made of CD8+ T cells from PBMCs. The receptors stem from a human donor in good health.

This chain links TRBV30 with TRBJ2-2; D gene uncertain. Trimming stripped 4 bases from V and 5 bases from J, with 8 bases between. The CDR3 extends over 12 amino acids. The germline CDR1 and CDR2 sequences are GTSNPN and SVGIG (reference sequence). DNA for the CDR3: TGTGCCTGGACAGAAACAACCGGGGAGCTGTTTTTT. Its translation is CAWTETTGELFF.

This chain links TRBV6-2 or TRBV6-3 with TRBJ2-7, with 11 bases lining up with TRBD2. The CDR3 runs to 15 residues. Germline V gene sequence: CDR1 MNHEY, CDR2 SVGEGT. V lost 6 bases to trimming and J lost 2 bases; unmatched junction nucleotides: 6. CDR3 DNA: TGTGCCAGCAGATTAGGGACTAGCGGTACCTACGAGCAGTACTTC. Amino acids: CASRLGTSGTYEQYF.

The rearrangement joins TRBV7-9 to TRBJ2-5; 8 bases line up with TRBD2. The CDR3 runs to 15 residues. Germline CDR1 SEHNR, CDR2 FQNEAQ (reference sequence). After removal of 4 bases from V and 2 bases from J, the junction contained 6 bases not matched to a gene. CDR3 protein: CASSSPLAEQETQYF. In DNA form, the CDR3 reads TGTGCCAGCAGCTCCCCACTAGCGGAACAAGAGACCCAGTACTTC.

The chain employs TRBV30 and TRBJ1-3, with no clear D. CDR1 is GTSNPN and CDR2 is SVGIG in the germline V gene (reference sequence). The CDR3 is 12 residues long. V was trimmed by 4 bases and J by 0 bases, leaving 4 bases between them. The DNA for the CDR3 is TGTGCCTGGACCCTCTCTGGAAACACCATATATTTT. It is translated as CAWTLSGNTIYF. The variable domain in full, completed from reference TRBV30 and TRBJ1-3, reads SQTIHQWPATLVQPVGSPLSLECTVEGTSNPNLYWYRQAAGRGLQLLFYSVGIGQISSEVPQNLSASRPQDRQFILSSKKLLLSDSGFYLCAWTLSGNTIYFGEGSWLTVV.

This chain connects TRBV19 to TRBJ1-2; 10 bases line up with TRBD1. The V gene end was trimmed by 5 bases and the J gene end by 6 bases; junction bases not matched to a gene: 3. Germline CDR1 LNHDA, CDR2 SQIVND (reference sequence). This CDR3 region has 13 residues. The CDR3: CASSSGTGDGYTF. CDR3 in DNA: TGTGCCAGTAGTTCCGGGACAGGGGATGGCTACACCTTC. Supplemented by reference TRBV19 and TRBJ1-2, the full variable domain reads DGGITQSPKYLFRKEGQNVTLSCEQNLNHDAMYWYRQDPGQGLRLIYYSQIVNDFQKGDIAEGYSVSREKKESFPLTVTSAQKNPTAFYLCASSSGTGDGYTFGSGTRLTVV.

CDR3 DNA sequence: TGTGCCAGTAGTCAGAGCGGGATGGTCGGGGAGCTGTTTTTT. It yields the protein CASSQSGMVGELFF. V usage is TRBV19 and J usage is TRBJ2-2; 7 positions agree with TRBD2. Germline-derived CDR1 and CDR2 are LNHDA and SQIVND (reference sequence). This CDR3 spans 14 amino acids. V lost 5 bases and J lost 7; bases outside the gene matches: 7.

The J gene is TRBJ2-7, the V gene TRBV7-9; D may correspond to TRBD1 or TRBD2 (5 bases each). The CDR3 has 13 amino acids. Trimming took 4 bases from V and 5 from J, leaving 12 bases between them. The germline gives CDR1 SEHNR, CDR2 FQNEAQ (reference sequence). The DNA of the CDR3 is TGTGCCAGCAGCTCCTCGGGGCTGCACGAGCAGTACTTC. Protein product: CASSSSGLHEQYF.

J is TRBJ2-4 and V is TRBV7-9; TRBD2 is a possible D gene (6 bases). V was pared by 3 bases and J by 4 bases, with 13 bases between. The CDR3 has 15 amino acids. Germline V CDR1 and CDR2: SEHNR, FQNEAQ (reference sequence). The CDR3 nucleotides are TGTGCCAGCAGCTTGGCCGGGGGATTAAAAAACATTCAGTACTTC. This translates into CASSLAGGLKNIQYF.

The rearrangement uses TRBV5-6 and TRBJ1-1; no reliable D call. V lost 2 bases, J lost 3 bases, and 5 bases lay in between. The CDR3 has 12 amino acids. The germline gives CDR1 SGHDT, CDR2 YYEEEE. The CDR3 spells CASSFSDTEAFF. CDR3 bases: TGTGCCAGCAGCTTCTCAGACACTGAAGCTTTCTTT.

J is TRBJ2-5 and V is TRBV7-9; D unresolved. Trimming stripped 8 bases from V and 0 bases from J, with 10 bases between. This CDR3 has 13 amino acids. CDR1 is SEHNR and CDR2 is FQNEAQ in the germline V gene (reference sequence). The CDR3 loop reads CASAGRHQETQYF. The CDR3 region has the DNA TGTGCCAGCGCCGGGCGCCACCAAGAGACCCAGTACTTC.

This clonotype came up once. The chain recombines TRBV30 with TRBJ1-2; possibly TRBD1 for D (6 bases). The CDR3 loop spans 16 amino acids. Germline V gene lookup returns CDR1 GTSNPN and CDR2 SVGIG (reference sequence). Trimming removed 2 bases at V and 7 bases at J, with 23 bases between. CDR3 bases: TGTGCCTGGAGTACCACCTGGACGGGGGCGGGGAGTGGCTACACCTTC. This encodes CAWSTTWTGAGSGYTF.

The rearrangement uses TRBV12-3 or TRBV12-4 and TRBJ2-7; possibly TRBD1 for D (6 bases). The CDR3 has 14 residues. V was cut by 5 bases and J by 2 bases, with 13 bases left in between. CDR3 loop: CASSLGGLTYEQYF. CDR3 nucleotides: TGTGCCAGCAGTCTAGGGGGTTTAACCTACGAGCAGTACTTC.

This chain joins TRBV9 and TRBJ2-7; 7 nucleotides line up with TRBD1. V shed 6 bases and J 3 bases; nucleotides not matched to a gene: 9. Germline CDR1 and CDR2: SGDLS and YYNGEE. The CDR3 runs to 14 residues. The CDR3 loop is CASTSDRVGYEQYF. The DNA for the CDR3 is TGTGCCAGCACCTCTGACAGGGTTGGCTACGAGCAGTACTTC.

This clonotype occurred once. The genes are TRBV6-2 or TRBV6-3 and TRBJ2-7; 8 bases are a match to TRBD1. The V segment lost 0 bases and the J segment 5 bases; nucleotides outside the gene matches: 6. Per germline, CDR1 MNHEY and CDR2 SVGEGT. The CDR3 contains 15 residues. The CDR3 DNA follows: TGTGCCAGCAGTTACTCGTTACAGGGGGTCCACGAGCAGTACTTC. Translating gives CASSYSLQGVHEQYF.

This chain uses TRBV5-5 with TRBJ2-1, with 10 bases identical to TRBD2. CDR3 length: 15 amino acids. CDR1 and CDR2 (germline): SGHKS, YYEKEE (reference sequence). The V and J ends lost 3 bases and 2 bases, in that order; junction bases with no gene match: 2. The CDR3 DNA reads TGTGCCAGCAGCTCGGGACTAGCGACCTACAATGAGCAGTTCTTC. Translating gives CASSSGLATYNEQFF.

The chain is built from TRBV6-1 and TRBJ2-4; 10 nucleotides match TRBD1. With V trimmed by 5 bases and J by 5 bases, 9 bases remained unmatched. This CDR3 is built from 16 residues. Germline-derived CDR1 and CDR2 are MNHNS and SASEGT. CDR3 sequence (DNA): TGTGCCAGCAGTAGAGGGACAGGGGAGAGGGAAAACATTCAGTACTTC. This sequence encodes CASSRGTGERENIQYF.

This clonotype has only a few counts. The V gene is TRBV6-1, the J gene TRBJ2-7; D is tentatively TRBD1 or TRBD2 (5 bases each). V shed 8 bases and J shed 5 bases, with 22 bases lying between them. This CDR3 comprises 15 residues. Germline V gene sequence: CDR1 MNHNS, CDR2 SASEGT. Here the CDR3 DNA reads TGTGCCAGCCACCCCTCAAGCGGCAGGGACGACGAGCAGTACTTC. Protein: CASHPSSGRDDEQYF.

This CDR3 is CASRKVGSNWGYTF. The CDR3, as DNA: TGTGCCAGCAGGAAGGTTGGGTCCAACTGGGGCTACACCTTC. The chain is built from TRBV3-1 and TRBJ1-2; D is unclear. CDR1 and CDR2 from the germline V gene are LGHDT and YNNKEL (reference sequence). CDR3 size: 14 residues. Trimming removed 6 bases at V and 8 bases at J, with 19 bases between. Combining the CDR3 with reference TRBV3-1 and TRBJ1-2 gives the whole variable domain DTAVSQTPKYLVTQMGNDKSIKCEQNLGHDTMYWYKQDSKKFLKIMFSYNNKELIINETVPNRFSPKSPDKAHLNLHINSLELGDSAVYFCASRKVGSNWGYTFGSGTRLTVV.

The J gene is TRBJ2-1, the V gene TRBV27; a possible D gene is TRBD2 (6 bases). Germline CDR1 MNHEY, CDR2 SMNVEV (reference sequence). Trimming left V 2 bases short and J 6 bases short, with 11 bases between. The CDR3 contains 14 residues. CDR3 residues: CASSLGGVGNEQFF. The CDR3 DNA sequence: TGTGCCAGCAGTTTAGGAGGGGTGGGCAATGAGCAGTTCTTC.

The chain is built from TRBV7-2 and TRBJ2-7, with D perhaps being TRBD1 or TRBD2 (6 bases each). Germline CDR1 and CDR2: SGHTA and FQGNSA. V lost 5 bases to trimming and J lost 0 bases, with 20 bases between them. The CDR3 sequence is 17 residues long. As DNA, the CDR3 is TGTGCCAGCAGCCGGGCTTTGGGGGGCTTCTCCTCCTACGAGCAGTACTTC. Translating it yields CASSRALGGFSSYEQYF.